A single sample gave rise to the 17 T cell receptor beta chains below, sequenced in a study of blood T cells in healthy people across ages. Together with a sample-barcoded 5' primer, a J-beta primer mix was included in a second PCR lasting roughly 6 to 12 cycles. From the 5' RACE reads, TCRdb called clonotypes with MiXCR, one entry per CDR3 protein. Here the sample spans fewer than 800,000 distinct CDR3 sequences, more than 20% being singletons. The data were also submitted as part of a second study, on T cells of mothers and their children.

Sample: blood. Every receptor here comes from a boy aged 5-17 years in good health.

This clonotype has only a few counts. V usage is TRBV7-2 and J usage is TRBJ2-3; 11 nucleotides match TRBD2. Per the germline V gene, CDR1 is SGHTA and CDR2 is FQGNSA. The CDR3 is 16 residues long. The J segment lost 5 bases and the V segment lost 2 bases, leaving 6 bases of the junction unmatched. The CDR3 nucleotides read TGTGCCAGCAGCTTACAGACTAGCGGGATGTTAGATACGCAGTATTTT. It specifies CASSLQTSGMLDTQYF.

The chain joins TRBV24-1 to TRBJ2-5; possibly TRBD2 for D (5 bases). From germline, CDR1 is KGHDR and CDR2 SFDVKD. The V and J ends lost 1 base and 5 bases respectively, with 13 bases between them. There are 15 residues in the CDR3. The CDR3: CATSDLFGGEETQYF. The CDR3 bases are TGTGCCACCAGTGATTTATTTGGAGGAGAGGAGACCCAGTACTTC.

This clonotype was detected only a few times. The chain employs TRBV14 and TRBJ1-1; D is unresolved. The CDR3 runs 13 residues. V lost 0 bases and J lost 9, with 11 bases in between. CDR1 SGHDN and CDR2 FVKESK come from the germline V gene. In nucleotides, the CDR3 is TGTGCCAGCAGCCAAGAATGGGAGCCCCAAGCTTTCTTT. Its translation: CASSQEWEPQAFF.

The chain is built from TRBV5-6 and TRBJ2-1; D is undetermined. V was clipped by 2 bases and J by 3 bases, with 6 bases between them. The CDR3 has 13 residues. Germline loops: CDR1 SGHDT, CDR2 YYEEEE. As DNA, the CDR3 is TGTGCCAGCAGCTTCGGGTTCTACAATGAGCAGTTCTTC. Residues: CASSFGFYNEQFF.

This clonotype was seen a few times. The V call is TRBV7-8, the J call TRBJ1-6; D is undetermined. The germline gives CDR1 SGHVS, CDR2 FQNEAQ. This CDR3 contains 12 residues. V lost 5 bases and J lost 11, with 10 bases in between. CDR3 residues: CASSAHGAPLHF. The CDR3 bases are TGTGCCAGCAGCGCTCACGGGGCACCCCTCCACTTT.

The CDR3 DNA reads as TGCAGTGCTAGAGCGCCGGGACGGGAAGAGACCCAGTACTTC. Translated, it gives CSARAPGREETQYF. The chain is built from TRBV20-1 and TRBJ2-5; D possibly matches TRBD1 or TRBD2 (5 bases each). Trimming cost V 1 base and J 3 bases, with 12 bases left between them. Per germline, CDR1 DFQATT and CDR2 SNEGSKA (reference sequence). The CDR3 runs to 14 residues.

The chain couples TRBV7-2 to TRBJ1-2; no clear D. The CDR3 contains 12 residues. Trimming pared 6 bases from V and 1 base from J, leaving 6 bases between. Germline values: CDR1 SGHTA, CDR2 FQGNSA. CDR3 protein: CASRGVNYGYTF. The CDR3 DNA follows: TGTGCCAGCAGGGGTGTTAACTATGGCTACACCTTC.

The CDR3: CASSFGISGVYEQYF. CDR3 in DNA: TGTGCCAGCAGTTTTGGAATTAGCGGGGTTTACGAGCAGTACTTC. The chain links TRBV12-3 or TRBV12-4 to TRBJ2-7; 8 nucleotides agree with TRBD2. The CDR3 runs to 15 residues. Trimming removed 3 bases from V and 4 bases from J; junction bases left unmatched: 8.

CDR3 bases: TGTGCCAGCAGCTTTCCAGGGGAAAACATTCAGTACTTC. It codes for CASSFPGENIQYF. The chain links TRBV5-5 to TRBJ2-4, with a possible D match to TRBD1 (6 bases). V was pared by 2 bases and J by 5 bases, with 8 bases between. CDR1 and CDR2 from the germline V gene are SGHKS and YYEKEE (reference sequence). This CDR3 spans 13 amino acids.

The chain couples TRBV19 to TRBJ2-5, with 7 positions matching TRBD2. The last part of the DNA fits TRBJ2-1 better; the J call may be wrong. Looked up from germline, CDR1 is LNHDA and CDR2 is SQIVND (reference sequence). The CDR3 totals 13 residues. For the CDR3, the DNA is TGTGCCAGTAGTGAGCTAGCGGTTAATGAGCAGTTCTTC. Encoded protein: CASSELAVNEQFF.

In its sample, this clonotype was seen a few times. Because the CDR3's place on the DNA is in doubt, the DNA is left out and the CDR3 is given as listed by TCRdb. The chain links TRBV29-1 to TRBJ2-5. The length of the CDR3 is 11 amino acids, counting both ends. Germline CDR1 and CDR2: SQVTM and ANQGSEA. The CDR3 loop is CSVDILETQYF.

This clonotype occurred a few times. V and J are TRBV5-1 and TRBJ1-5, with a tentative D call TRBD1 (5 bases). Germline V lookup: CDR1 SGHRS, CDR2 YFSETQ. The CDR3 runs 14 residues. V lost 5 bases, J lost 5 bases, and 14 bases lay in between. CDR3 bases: TGCGCCAGCAGTCCCGGCCCGACAGATCAGCCCCAGCATTTT. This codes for CASSPGPTDQPQHF.

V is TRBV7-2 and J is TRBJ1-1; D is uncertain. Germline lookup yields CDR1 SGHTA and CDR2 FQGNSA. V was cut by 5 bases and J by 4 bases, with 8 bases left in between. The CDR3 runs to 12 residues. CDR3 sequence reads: CASSHQPTEAFF. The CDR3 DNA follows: TGTGCCAGCAGCCACCAGCCCACTGAAGCTTTCTTT.

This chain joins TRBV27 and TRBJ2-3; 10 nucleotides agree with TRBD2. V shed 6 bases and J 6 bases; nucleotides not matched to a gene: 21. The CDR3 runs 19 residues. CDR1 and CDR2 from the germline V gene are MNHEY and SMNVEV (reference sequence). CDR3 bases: TGTGCCAGCAGCCCCTTTGGGGTGAATAGCGGGAGGAGTGTGGATACGCAGTATTTT. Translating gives CASSPFGVNSGRSVDTQYF.

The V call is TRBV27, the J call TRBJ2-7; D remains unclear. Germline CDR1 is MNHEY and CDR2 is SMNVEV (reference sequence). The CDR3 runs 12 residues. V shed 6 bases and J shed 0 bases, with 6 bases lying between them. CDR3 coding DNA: TGTGCCAGCAGGAGTGTCTCCTACGAGCAGTACTTC. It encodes CASRSVSYEQYF.

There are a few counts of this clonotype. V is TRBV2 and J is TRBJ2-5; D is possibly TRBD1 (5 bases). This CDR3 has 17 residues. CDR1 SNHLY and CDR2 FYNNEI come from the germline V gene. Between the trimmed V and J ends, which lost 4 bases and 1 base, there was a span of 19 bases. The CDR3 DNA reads TGTGCCAGCAGTGTCGAGGCCACATGGGGCCTCCAAGAGACCCAGTACTTC. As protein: CASSVEATWGLQETQYF. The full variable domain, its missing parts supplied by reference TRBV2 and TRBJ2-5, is EPEVTQTPSHQVTQMGQEVILRCVPISNHLYFYWYRQILGQKVEFLVSFYNNEISEKSEIFDDQFSVERPDGSNFTLKIRSTKLEDSAMYFCASSVEATWGLQETQYFGPGTRLLVL.

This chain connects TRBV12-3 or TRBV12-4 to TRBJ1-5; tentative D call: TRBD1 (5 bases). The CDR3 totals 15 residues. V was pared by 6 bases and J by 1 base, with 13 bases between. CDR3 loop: CASRFQGGSNQPQHF. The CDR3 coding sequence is TGTGCCAGCAGATTTCAGGGAGGCAGCAATCAGCCCCAGCATTTT.